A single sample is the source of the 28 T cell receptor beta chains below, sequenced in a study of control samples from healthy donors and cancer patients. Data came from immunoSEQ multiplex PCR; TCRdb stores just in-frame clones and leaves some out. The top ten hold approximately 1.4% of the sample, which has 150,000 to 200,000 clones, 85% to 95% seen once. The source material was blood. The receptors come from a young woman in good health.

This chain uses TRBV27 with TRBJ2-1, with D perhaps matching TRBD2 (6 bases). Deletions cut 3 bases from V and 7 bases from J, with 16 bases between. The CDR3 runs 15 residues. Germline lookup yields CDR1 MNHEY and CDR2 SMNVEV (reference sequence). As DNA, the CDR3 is TGTGCCAGCAGTTTCCAGGGACTCCTATATAATGAGCAGTTCTTC. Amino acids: CASSFQGLLYNEQFF.

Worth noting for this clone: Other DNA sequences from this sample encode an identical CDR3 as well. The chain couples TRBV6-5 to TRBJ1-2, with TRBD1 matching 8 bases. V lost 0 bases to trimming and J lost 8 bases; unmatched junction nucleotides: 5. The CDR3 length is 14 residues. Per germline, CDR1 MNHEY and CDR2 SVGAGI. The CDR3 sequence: CASSYSDRVSGYTF. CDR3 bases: TGTGCCAGCAGTTACTCGGACAGGGTTAGCGGCTACACCTTC.

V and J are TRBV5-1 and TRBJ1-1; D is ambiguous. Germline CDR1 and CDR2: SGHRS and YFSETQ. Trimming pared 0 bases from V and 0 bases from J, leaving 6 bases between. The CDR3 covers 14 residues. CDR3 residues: CASSLDNMNTEAFF. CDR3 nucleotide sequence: TGCGCCAGCAGCTTGGACAATATGAACACTGAAGCTTTCTTT.

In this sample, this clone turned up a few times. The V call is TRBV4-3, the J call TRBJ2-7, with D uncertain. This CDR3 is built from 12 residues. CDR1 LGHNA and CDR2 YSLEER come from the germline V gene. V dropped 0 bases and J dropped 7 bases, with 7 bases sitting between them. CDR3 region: CASSQDGREQYF. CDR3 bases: TGCGCCAGCAGCCAAGATGGCCGGGAGCAGTACTTC.

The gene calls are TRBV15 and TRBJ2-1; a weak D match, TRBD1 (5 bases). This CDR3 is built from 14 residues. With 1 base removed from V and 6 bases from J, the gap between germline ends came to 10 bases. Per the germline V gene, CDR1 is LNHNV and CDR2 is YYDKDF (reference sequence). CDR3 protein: CATSRAGSSNEQFF. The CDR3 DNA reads TGTGCCACCAGCAGAGCAGGGTCCAGCAATGAGCAGTTCTTC.

CDR3 bases: TGTGCCAGCAGCCTCGAACAGGACACCGGGGAGCTGTTTTTT. It specifies CASSLEQDTGELFF. V is TRBV9 and J is TRBJ2-2, with TRBD1 as a possible D gene (5 bases). This CDR3 has 14 residues. The V and J ends lost 4 bases and 3 bases respectively, with 10 bases between them. CDR1 and CDR2 (germline): SGDLS, YYNGEE.

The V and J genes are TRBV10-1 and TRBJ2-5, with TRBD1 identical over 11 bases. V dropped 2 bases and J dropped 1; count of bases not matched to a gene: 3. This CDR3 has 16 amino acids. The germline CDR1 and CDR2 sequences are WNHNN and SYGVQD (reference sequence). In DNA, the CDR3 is TGCGCCAGCAGTGAGGCCGGGACAGGGGGCCAAGAGACCCAGTACTTC. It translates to CASSEAGTGGQETQYF.

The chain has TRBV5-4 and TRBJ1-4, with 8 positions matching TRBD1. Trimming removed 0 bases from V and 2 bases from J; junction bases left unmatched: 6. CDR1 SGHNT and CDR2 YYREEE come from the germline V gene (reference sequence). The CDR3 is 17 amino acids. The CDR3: CASSLGQGAVTNEKLFF. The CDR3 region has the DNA TGTGCCAGCAGCTTGGGGCAGGGGGCGGTCACTAATGAAAAACTGTTTTTT.

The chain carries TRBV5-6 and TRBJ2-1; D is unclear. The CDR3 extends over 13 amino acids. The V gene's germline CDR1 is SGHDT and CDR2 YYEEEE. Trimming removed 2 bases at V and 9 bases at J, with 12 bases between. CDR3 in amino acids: CASSFYRPSEQFF. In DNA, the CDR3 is TGTGCCAGCAGCTTCTATAGGCCAAGTGAGCAGTTCTTC.

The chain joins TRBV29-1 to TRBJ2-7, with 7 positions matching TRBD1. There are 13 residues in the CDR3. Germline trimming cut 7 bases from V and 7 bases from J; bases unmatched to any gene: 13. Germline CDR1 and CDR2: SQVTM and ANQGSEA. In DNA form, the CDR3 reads TGCAGCGGACGACAGGGACCCACGGCTGAGCAGTACTTC. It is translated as CSGRQGPTAEQYF.

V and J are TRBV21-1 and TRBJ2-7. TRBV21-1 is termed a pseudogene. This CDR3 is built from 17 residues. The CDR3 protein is CASSKVGAKGPAYEQYF. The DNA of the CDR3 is TGTGCCAGCAGCAAAGTGGGTGCTAAGGGCCCAGCCTACGAGCAGTACTTC.

The CDR3 DNA sequence: TGCGCCAGCAGCTCGGCCGGGGAGCTGTTTTTT. As protein: CASSSAGELFF. The chain combines TRBV5-1 with TRBJ2-2; D is unresolved. Germline CDR1 SGHRS, CDR2 YFSETQ. The ends were cut back, 3 bases at V and 6 bases at J, with 3 bases in the middle. CDR3 length: 11 residues.

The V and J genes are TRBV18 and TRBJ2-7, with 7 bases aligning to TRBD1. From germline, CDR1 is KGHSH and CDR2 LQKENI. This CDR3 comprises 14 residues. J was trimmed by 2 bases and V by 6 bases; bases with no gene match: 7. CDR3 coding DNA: TGTGCCAGCTCCCGAGGGGGACAGCCCTACGAGCAGTACTTC. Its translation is CASSRGGQPYEQYF.

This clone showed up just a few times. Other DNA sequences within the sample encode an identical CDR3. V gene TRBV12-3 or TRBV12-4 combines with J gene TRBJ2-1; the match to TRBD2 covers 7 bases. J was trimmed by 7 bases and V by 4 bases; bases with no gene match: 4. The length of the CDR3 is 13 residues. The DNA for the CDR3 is TGTGCCAGCAGTTCGGGGGAGGGGAATGAGCAGTTCTTC. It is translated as CASSSGEGNEQFF.

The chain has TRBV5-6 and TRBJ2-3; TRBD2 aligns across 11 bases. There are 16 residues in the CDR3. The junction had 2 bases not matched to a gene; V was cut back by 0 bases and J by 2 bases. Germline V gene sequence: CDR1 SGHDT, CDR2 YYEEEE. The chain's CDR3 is CASSLASGGSTDTQYF. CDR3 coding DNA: TGTGCCAGCAGCTTGGCTAGCGGGGGGTCCACAGATACGCAGTATTTT.

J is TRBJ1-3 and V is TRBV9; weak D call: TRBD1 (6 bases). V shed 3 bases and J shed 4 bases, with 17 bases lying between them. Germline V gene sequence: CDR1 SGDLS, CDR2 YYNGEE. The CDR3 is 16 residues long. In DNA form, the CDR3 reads TGTGCCAGCAGCGCTGGGGGGCAGAACACGGGAAACACCATATATTTT. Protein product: CASSAGGQNTGNTIYF.

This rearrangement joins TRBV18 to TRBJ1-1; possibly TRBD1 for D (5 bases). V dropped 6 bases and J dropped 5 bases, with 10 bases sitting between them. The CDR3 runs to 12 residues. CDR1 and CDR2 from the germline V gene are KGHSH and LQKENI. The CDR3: CASSGAGTEAFF. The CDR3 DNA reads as TGTGCCAGCTCTGGGGCAGGGACTGAAGCTTTCTTT.

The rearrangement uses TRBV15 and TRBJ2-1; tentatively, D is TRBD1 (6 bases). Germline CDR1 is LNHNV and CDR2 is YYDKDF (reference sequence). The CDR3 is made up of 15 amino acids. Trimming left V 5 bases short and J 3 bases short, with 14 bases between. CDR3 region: CATSDRDKYYNEQFF. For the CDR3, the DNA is TGTGCCACCAGCGACCGGGACAAATACTACAATGAGCAGTTCTTC.

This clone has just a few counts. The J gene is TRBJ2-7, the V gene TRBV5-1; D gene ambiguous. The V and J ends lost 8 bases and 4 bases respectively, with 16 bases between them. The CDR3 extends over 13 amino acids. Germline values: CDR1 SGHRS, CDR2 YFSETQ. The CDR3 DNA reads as TGCGCCAGTTCCGGAACCCTGGGGTACGAGCAGTACTTC. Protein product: CASSGTLGYEQYF.

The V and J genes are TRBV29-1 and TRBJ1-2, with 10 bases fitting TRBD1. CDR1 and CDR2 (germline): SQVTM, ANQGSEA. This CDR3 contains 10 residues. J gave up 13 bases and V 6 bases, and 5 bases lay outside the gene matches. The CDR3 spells CSVGTGEGTF. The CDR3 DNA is TGCAGCGTGGGGACAGGGGAAGGCACCTTC.

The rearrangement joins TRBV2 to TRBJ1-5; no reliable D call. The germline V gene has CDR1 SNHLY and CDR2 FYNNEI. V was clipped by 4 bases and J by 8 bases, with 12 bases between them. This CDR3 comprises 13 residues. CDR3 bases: TGTGCCAGCAGTGTAAGGGAACTGGAGCCCCAGCATTTT. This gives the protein CASSVRELEPQHF.

In DNA, the CDR3 is TGCGCCAGCTGCCCCTCTAGCGGCAGCTCCTACAATGAGCAGTTCTTC. Amino acids: CASCPSSGSSYNEQFF. This chain links TRBV5-1 with TRBJ2-1; 7 bases agree with TRBD2. V shed 7 bases and J 0 bases; nucleotides not matched to a gene: 10. CDR3 length: 16 residues. Germline CDR1 and CDR2: SGHRS and YFSETQ. The full variable domain, rest sourced from reference TRBV5-1 and TRBJ2-1, is KAGVTQTPRYLIKTRGQQVTLSCSPISGHRSVSWYQQTPGQGLQFLFEYFSETQRNKGNFPGRFSGRQFSNSRSEMNVSTLELGDSALYLCASCPSSGSSYNEQFFGPGTRLTVL.

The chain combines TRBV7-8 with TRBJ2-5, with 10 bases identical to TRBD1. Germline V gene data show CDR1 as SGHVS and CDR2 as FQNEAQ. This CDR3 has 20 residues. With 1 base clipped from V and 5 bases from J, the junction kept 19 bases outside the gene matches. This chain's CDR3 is CASSLVWEIRTGGFVETQYF. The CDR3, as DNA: TGTGCCAGCAGCTTAGTTTGGGAAATTCGGACAGGGGGATTTGTGGAGACCCAGTACTTC.

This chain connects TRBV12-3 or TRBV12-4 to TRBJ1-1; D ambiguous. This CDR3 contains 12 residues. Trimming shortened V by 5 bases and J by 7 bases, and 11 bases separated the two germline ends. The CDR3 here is CASSPFGGEAFF. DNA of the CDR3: TGTGCCAGCAGTCCCTTCGGAGGTGAAGCTTTCTTT.

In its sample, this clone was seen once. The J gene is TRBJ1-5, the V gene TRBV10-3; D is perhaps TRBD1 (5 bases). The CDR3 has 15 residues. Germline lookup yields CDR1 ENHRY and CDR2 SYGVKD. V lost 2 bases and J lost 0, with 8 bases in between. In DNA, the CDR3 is TGTGCCATCAGTGAGAAGGGGAATAGCAATCAGCCCCAGCATTTT. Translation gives CAISEKGNSNQPQHF.

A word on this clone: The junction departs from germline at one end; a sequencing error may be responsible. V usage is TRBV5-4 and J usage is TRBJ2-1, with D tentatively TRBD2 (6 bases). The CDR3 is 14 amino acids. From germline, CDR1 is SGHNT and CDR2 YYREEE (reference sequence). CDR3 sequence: CASSWGGTPPRQIF. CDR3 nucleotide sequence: TGTGCCAGCAGCTGGGGCGGGACCCCTCCTCGCCAGATCTTC.

The CDR3, as DNA: TGTGCCAGCAGCTTAGGGGGACACTATGGCTACACCTTC. This sequence encodes CASSLGGHYGYTF. J is TRBJ1-2 and V is TRBV7-9; a weak D match, TRBD1 (5 bases). CDR3 length: 13 residues. Germline CDR1 SEHNR, CDR2 FQNEAQ (reference sequence). Trimming took 1 base from V and 3 from J, leaving 6 bases between them.

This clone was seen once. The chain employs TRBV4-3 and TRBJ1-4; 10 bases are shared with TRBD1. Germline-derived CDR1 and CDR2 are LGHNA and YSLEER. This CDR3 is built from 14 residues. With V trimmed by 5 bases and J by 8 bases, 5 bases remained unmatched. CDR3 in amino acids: CASSTRTGGEKLFF. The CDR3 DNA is TGCGCCAGCAGCACCCGGACAGGGGGGGAAAAACTGTTTTTT.